Following are 23 T cell receptor beta chains from one sample sequenced in a study of cytomegalovirus exposure and HLA in healthy donors. Use of 60 Vbeta and 13 Jbeta primers characterized the PCR. The data were produced by immunoSEQ multiplex PCR, yet TCRdb's version contains in-frame clones alone and is incomplete. The profile shows a few hundred thousand clones, approximately 79% of them singletons. Sequenced: PBMCs. These receptors came from a girl aged 2 to 10 in good health and CMV-seronegative.

The V gene is TRBV2, the J gene TRBJ2-7, with 9 bases lining up with TRBD1. Germline V lookup: CDR1 SNHLY, CDR2 FYNNEI. The CDR3 consists of 12 residues. J lost 3 bases, V lost 11 bases, and 5 bases had no gene match. The CDR3 spells CAGQGYNYEQYF. The CDR3 DNA reads TGTGCCGGACAGGGGTATAACTACGAGCAGTACTTC.

This clone was recorded a few times. This rearrangement joins TRBV7-2 to TRBJ1-2; 7 nucleotides match TRBD1. The CDR3 sequence is 13 residues long. CDR1 and CDR2 (germline): SGHTA, FQGNSA. Trimming cost V 5 bases and J 6 bases; bases outside gene matches: 6. CDR3 in amino acids: CASSLRDSHGYTF. For the CDR3, the DNA is TGTGCCAGCAGCCTAAGGGACAGCCATGGCTACACCTTC.

This chain connects TRBV13 to TRBJ2-2, with 14 bases fitting TRBD2. Per the germline V gene, CDR1 is PRHDT and CDR2 is FYEKMQ (reference sequence). The V segment lost 4 bases and the J segment 5 bases; nucleotides outside the gene matches: 6. The CDR3 totals 17 residues. This CDR3 is CASSYGLAGGDTGELFF. The CDR3 coding sequence is TGTGCCAGCAGCTACGGACTAGCGGGGGGTGATACCGGGGAGCTGTTTTTT.

The rearrangement joins TRBV5-4 to TRBJ2-7; 11 positions agree with TRBD1. V lost 4 bases to trimming and J lost 2 bases; unmatched junction nucleotides: 2. The germline gives CDR1 SGHNT, CDR2 YYREEE (reference sequence). CDR3 length: 14 residues. The CDR3 nucleotides read TGTGCCAGCAGCAAGGACAGGGGGCCCTACGAGCAGTACTTC. This translates into CASSKDRGPYEQYF.

The chain combines TRBV5-1 with TRBJ1-2; D uncertain. The V gene's germline CDR1 is SGHRS and CDR2 YFSETQ. CDR3 length: 14 residues. Trimming shortened V by 0 bases and J by 0 bases, and 6 bases separated the two germline ends. CDR3 loop: CASSLDTANYGYTF. DNA of the CDR3: TGCGCCAGCAGCTTGGACACCGCTAACTATGGCTACACCTTC.

The chain employs TRBV5-1 and TRBJ2-3; the D is unclear. V lost 2 bases to trimming and J lost 2 bases, with 6 bases between them. The CDR3 sequence is 13 residues long. Germline V gives CDR1 SGHRS, CDR2 YFSETQ. CDR3 coding DNA: TGCGCCAGCAGCTTATGGGCCACAGATACGCAGTATTTT. Encoded protein: CASSLWATDTQYF.

Note on this clone: The limits of the CDR3 on the DNA are not certain, so only TCRdb's listed CDR3 is given. The CDR3 sequence is CASTWAGGTTFF. The chain has TRBV5-1 and TRBJ1-1. Germline V gene sequence: CDR1 SGHRS, CDR2 YFSETQ. The CDR3 is 12 amino acids in total, end residues counted.

CDR3 DNA sequence: TGTGCCATCAGTTCCCCGGTGAGCTCCTACAATGAGCAGTTCTTC. This gives the protein CAISSPVSSYNEQFF. The chain joins TRBV10-3 to TRBJ2-1; D is uncertain. V lost 5 bases and J lost 0, with 11 bases in between. Looked up from germline, CDR1 is ENHRY and CDR2 is SYGVKD. This CDR3 has 15 amino acids.

This clone was seen only once. The genes are TRBV7-9 and TRBJ1-1; D uncertain. The CDR3 covers 13 residues. The V end was cut by 3 bases, the J end by 4 bases, with 9 bases between. Germline V gene lookup returns CDR1 SEHNR and CDR2 FQNEAQ (reference sequence). This chain's CDR3 is CASSFLGVTEAFF. The DNA of the CDR3 is TGTGCCAGCAGCTTTTTGGGCGTCACTGAAGCTTTCTTT.

The V and J genes are TRBV5-4 and TRBJ2-1, with D possibly being TRBD2 (6 bases). The germline V gene has CDR1 SGHNT and CDR2 YYREEE (reference sequence). V lost 4 bases and J lost 7, with 12 bases in between. CDR3 length: 13 residues. The CDR3 nucleotides read TGTGCCAGCAGCCTGGACTACCTTAATGAGCAGTTCTTC. Translating gives CASSLDYLNEQFF.

The chain combines TRBV6-5 with TRBJ2-3; maybe TRBD1 (5 bases). From germline, CDR1 is MNHEY and CDR2 SVGAGI. The CDR3 is made up of 15 amino acids. V shed 3 bases and J shed 3 bases, with 13 bases lying between them. In DNA, the CDR3 is TGTGCCAGCAGTTATAAGTTCACAGGTACAGATACGCAGTATTTT. It yields the protein CASSYKFTGTDTQYF.

V gene TRBV6-5 combines with J gene TRBJ1-1; 7 bases map to TRBD1. This CDR3 comprises 14 residues. Losses at the gene ends were 4 bases for V and 5 bases for J; bases not matched to a gene: 7. From germline, CDR1 is MNHEY and CDR2 SVGAGI. CDR3 residues: CASSSLTGRTEAFF. The CDR3 DNA follows: TGTGCCAGCAGTTCTTTGACAGGGAGGACTGAAGCTTTCTTT.

This rearrangement joins TRBV5-1 to TRBJ2-1; 9 nucleotides agree with TRBD2. The CDR3 sequence is 19 residues long. Germline lookup yields CDR1 SGHRS and CDR2 YFSETQ. V lost 6 bases, J lost 0 bases, and 16 bases stayed unmatched. The CDR3 protein is CASTQNSGSTFSSYNEQFF. The CDR3, as DNA: TGCGCCAGCACCCAGAATAGCGGGAGTACCTTTAGCTCCTACAATGAGCAGTTCTTC.

The chain links TRBV9 to TRBJ2-3, with D tentatively TRBD2 (5 bases). The CDR3 loop spans 16 amino acids. V dropped 3 bases and J dropped 3 bases, with 17 bases sitting between them. Germline-derived CDR1 and CDR2 are SGDLS and YYNGEE. CDR3 amino acids: CASSASSSTVTDTQYF. The CDR3 DNA sequence: TGTGCCAGCAGCGCCTCTAGCTCGACGGTAACAGATACGCAGTATTTT. Supplemented by reference TRBV9 and TRBJ2-3, the full variable domain reads DSGVTQTPKHLITATGQRVTLRCSPRSGDLSVYWYQQSLDQGLQFLIQYYNGEERAKGNILERFSAQQFPDLHSELNLSSLELGDSALYFCASSASSSTVTDTQYFGPGTRLTVL.

This chain links TRBV11-1 with TRBJ1-6; TRBD1 matches 7 bases. From germline, CDR1 is SGHAT and CDR2 FQDESV (reference sequence). V was clipped by 2 bases and J by 2 bases; unmatched bases: 6. This CDR3 region has 17 residues. The CDR3 loop reads CASSLITRGPYNSPLHF. As DNA, the CDR3 is TGTGCCAGCAGCTTAATCACGAGGGGGCCCTATAATTCACCCCTCCACTTT.

The chain combines TRBV29-1 with TRBJ1-1, with no clear D. This CDR3 comprises 12 residues. Germline V CDR1 and CDR2: SQVTM, ANQGSEA. V was shortened by 7 bases and J by 4 bases, with 13 bases between the two germline ends. The CDR3: CSAGLQSTEAFF. The CDR3 nucleotides read TGCAGCGCCGGACTTCAGAGCACTGAAGCTTTCTTT.

CDR3 nucleotide sequence: TGCGCCACGACCAGGGGGGTAATGAACACCGGGGAGCTGTTTTTT. This sequence encodes CATTRGVMNTGELFF. The V gene is TRBV5-1, the J gene TRBJ2-2; a possible D gene is TRBD1 (7 bases). The CDR3 has 15 residues. The germline V and J ends were trimmed by 9 bases and 1 base, with 16 bases remaining between them. The germline V gene encodes CDR1 SGHRS and CDR2 YFSETQ. The whole variable domain, filled in from reference TRBV5-1 and TRBJ2-2, reads KAGVTQTPRYLIKTRGQQVTLSCSPISGHRSVSWYQQTPGQGLQFLFEYFSETQRNKGNFPGRFSGRQFSNSRSEMNVSTLELGDSALYLCATTRGVMNTGELFFGEGSRLTVL.

The rearrangement uses TRBV19 and TRBJ1-2; possibly TRBD1 for D (5 bases). Germline V gives CDR1 LNHDA, CDR2 SQIVND (reference sequence). This CDR3 spans 14 amino acids. V lost 3 bases, J lost 8 bases, and 16 bases lay in between. The CDR3 DNA reads TGTGCCAGTAGTATCCCCGTGGGGGGGACCGGCTACACCTTC. Its protein is CASSIPVGGTGYTF.

CDR3 nucleotides: TGTGCCAGTAGTGTGGAGGAATCGGGCCCTGAAGCTTTCTTT. Its protein product is CASSVEESGPEAFF. This rearrangement joins TRBV19 to TRBJ1-1, with no clear D. Trimming cost V 5 bases and J 6 bases, with 16 bases left between them. Germline assignment: CDR1 LNHDA and CDR2 SQIVND (reference sequence). The CDR3 sequence is 14 residues long.

The chain combines TRBV5-1 with TRBJ1-3; 7 bases line up with TRBD1. The CDR3 extends over 13 amino acids. Germline CDR1 is SGHRS and CDR2 is YFSETQ. V shed 4 bases, J shed 2 bases, and the junction held 0 bases outside the gene matches. The CDR3 sequence is CASSQGAGNTIYF. CDR3 nucleotides: TGCGCCAGCAGCCAGGGGGCTGGAAACACCATATATTTT.

This clone was detected a few times. The chain recombines TRBV6-5 with TRBJ2-7; tentatively, D is TRBD1 (6 bases). Trimming left V 5 bases short and J 7 bases short, with 12 bases between. This CDR3 is 12 amino acids long. The germline V gene encodes CDR1 MNHEY and CDR2 SVGAGI. The CDR3 DNA reads as TGTGCCAGCAGTCAGGGGTCTCGGGAGCAGTACTTC. This gives the protein CASSQGSREQYF.

The V and J genes are TRBV6-1 and TRBJ1-4; TRBD1 matches 12 bases. CDR1 and CDR2 (germline): MNHNS, SASEGT. V dropped 5 bases and J dropped 7; count of bases not matched to a gene: 2. The CDR3 is 14 residues long. The CDR3 sequence: CASSWDRGREKLFF. CDR3 nucleotide sequence: TGTGCCAGCAGTTGGGACAGGGGGCGTGAAAAACTGTTTTTT.

CDR3: CASRAPGSNQPQHF. The DNA of the CDR3 is TGTGCCAGCAGAGCGCCCGGTAGCAATCAGCCCCAGCATTTT. The chain couples TRBV6-6 to TRBJ1-5; D gene uncertain. V was cut by 6 bases and J by 0 bases, with 9 bases left in between. The germline gives CDR1 MNHNY, CDR2 SVGAGI (reference sequence). The CDR3 extends over 14 amino acids.